Described below is a single TCR beta chain sequence and its context. Its binding antigen is unknown. Per-nucleotide qualities are absent, and no much larger clonotype sits a single base away. These data originate in a study of shared clonotypes between healthy human individuals (TCRdb year 2020). About the investigation overall: A few men and a couple of women, aged 18 to 49 years, made up the cohort. For each donor, CD4 naive and CD4 memory were each run on three plates, CD8 naive on two plates, and CD8 memory on one plate. Blood TCR repertoires of a handful of healthy adults were deeply sequenced to estimate repertoire size and the extent of clonotype sharing between individuals. Different laboratories and diverse techniques were used to prepare libraries and sequence TCR repertoires, to increase sequencing depth and limit assay-specific biases. Leukapheresis yielded between about 0.85 and 10 billion PBMCs per donor.

The donors were healthy, HIV-negative adults with no recently reported acute infections or vaccinations. Every donor was a Caucasian adult residing in Nashville, Tennessee, USA. Magnetic negative selection was used to enrich CD4+ T cells, after which naive cells were positively selected on CD45RA and the negative fraction became the memory subset. After blood collection by leukapheresis, PBMCs were isolated using Ficoll-Histopaque density gradient centrifugation and then cryopreserved in the vapor phase of liquid nitrogen. Analytical flow cytometry was used to check the purity and quantity of each magnetically sorted T cell population. Genomic DNA was isolated from every sorted fraction and measured by UV absorbance on a Nanodrop 2000c. What the research found in general, with its limitations: Sharing across a few donors was observed for around 4.8% of naive CD4, over 3% of naive CD8, over 2% of memory CD4, and approximately 0.41% of memory CD8 clonotypes. The genetic and exposure-history diversity represented was limited by the small number of donors. Only blood was sampled, and tissue TCR repertoires likely differ from those in blood. Naive subsets generally had larger estimated clonotype richness than memory subsets did. Compared with non-shared clonotypes, clonotypes shared by all four sorted-subset donors had higher generation probabilities. Even with the large sequencing depth, rarefaction of the sorted-subset datasets indicated that sequencing was incomplete. Pairwise subsampling led to the expectation that sequencing depth would affect the degree of clonotype sharing among donors.

Via the germline V gene (reference sequence), CDR1 is SGHNT and CDR2 YYREEE. The CDR3 runs 18 residues from the cysteine to the phenylalanine. The kept DNA is CDR3 alone, 54 bases in frame from the first base. V ends up 4 bases short and J 1 base short, with an unmatched junction base count of 11. Using the deep immunoSEQ assay, TCR CDR3 regions were amplified from genomic DNA by multiplex PCR. For each cell subset, the extracted genomic DNA was distributed evenly across all wells of several immunoSEQ 96-well plates, and each plate served as one replicate. For sorted subsets, 150 to 250 ng genomic DNA, equal to 30,000 to 35,000 T cell genomes, was loaded into each replicate PCR. The purified libraries were quantified using a Qubit 3.0 fluorometer, sized with a Bioanalyzer 2100, and then quantified again using the KAPA Library Quantification kit. Every immunoSEQ 96-well plate was sequenced on a dedicated single-read 150-cycle Illumina NextSeq 550 flow cell. As for the original processing: The immunoSEQ output contained only junctional sequences without quality scores, so filtering could not match that applied to full-length reads. To assign V/J genes and CDR3, sequences were annotated against IMGT germline references using PyIR, a Python wrapper for IgBLAST v1.9. Reads were filtered out if the reads had weak V/J assignments (E-value above 1e-6), no CDR3, stop codons, out-of-frame junctions, or ambiguous translated residues. V3J clonotypes were defined as sequences sharing the same inferred V gene, J gene, and CDR3 amino acid sequence. To compute the percentage overlap between repertoires, the number of shared unique clonotypes was divided by the size of the smaller repertoire. Three approaches were used to assess repertoire richness: RTK rarefaction, the Chao1 estimator, and Recon v2.1 estimates of unobserved clonotypes. OLGA was used to compute generation probabilities for all TCRbeta clonotypes that the gDNA method yielded from four donors. What TCRdb holds here is the immuneACCESS table cut down to in-frame rearrangements. Part of the clones is not present; checked against another copy, under half of the missing clones reflect an unresolved V gene, and the others are unexplained. V and J calls and clone size are those listed in that table; D and trimming were worked out from the DNA. The sample table shows fewer than 200,000 clones, and approximately 61% are seen once. The ten largest clones capture about 10% of the sample.

Sequenced sample: memory CD4+ T cells sorted from blood. Read against the paper, the sample's cell subset or site label means: CD45RA-negative fraction. The sequence links TRBV5-4 to TRBJ2-1, and TRBD2 aligns with 10 junction nucleotides. The clonotype comes from a man between 25 and 39 years old in good health. The DNA sequence follows: TGTGCCAGCAGCCCGGCTAGCGGGAGTTTTATTTCCTACAATGAGCAGTTCTTC. Translated, this gives CASSPASGSFISYNEQFF.